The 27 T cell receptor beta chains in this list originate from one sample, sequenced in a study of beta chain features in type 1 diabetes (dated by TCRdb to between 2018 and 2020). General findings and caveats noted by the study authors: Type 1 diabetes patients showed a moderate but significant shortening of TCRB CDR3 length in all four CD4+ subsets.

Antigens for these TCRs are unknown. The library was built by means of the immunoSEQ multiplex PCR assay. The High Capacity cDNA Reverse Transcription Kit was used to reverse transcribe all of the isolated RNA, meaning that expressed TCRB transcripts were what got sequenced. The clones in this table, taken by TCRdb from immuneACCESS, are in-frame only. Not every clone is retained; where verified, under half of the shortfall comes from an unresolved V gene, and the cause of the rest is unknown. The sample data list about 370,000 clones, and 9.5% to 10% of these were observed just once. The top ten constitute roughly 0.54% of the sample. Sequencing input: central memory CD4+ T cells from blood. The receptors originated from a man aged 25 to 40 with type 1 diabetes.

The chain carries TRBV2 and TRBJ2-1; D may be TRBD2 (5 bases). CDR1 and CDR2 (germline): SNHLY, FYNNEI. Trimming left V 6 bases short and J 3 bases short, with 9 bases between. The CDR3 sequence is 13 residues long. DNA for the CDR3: TGTGCCAGCAGCGAGGACTTCTACAATGAGCAGTTCTTC. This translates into CASSEDFYNEQFF.

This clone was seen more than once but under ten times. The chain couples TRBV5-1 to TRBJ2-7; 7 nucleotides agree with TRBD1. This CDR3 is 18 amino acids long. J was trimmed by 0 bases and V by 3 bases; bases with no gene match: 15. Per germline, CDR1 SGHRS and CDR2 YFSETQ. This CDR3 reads CASSSKSLMTGSSYEQYF. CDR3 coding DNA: TGCGCCAGCAGCTCGAAATCCCTAATGACAGGGAGCTCCTACGAGCAGTACTTC.

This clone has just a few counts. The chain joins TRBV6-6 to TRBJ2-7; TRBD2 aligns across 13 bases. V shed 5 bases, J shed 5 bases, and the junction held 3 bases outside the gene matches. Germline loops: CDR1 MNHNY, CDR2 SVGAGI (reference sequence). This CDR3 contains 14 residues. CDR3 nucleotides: TGTGCCAGCAGTAGGACTAGCGGGAGCCACGAGCAGTACTTC. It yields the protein CASSRTSGSHEQYF.

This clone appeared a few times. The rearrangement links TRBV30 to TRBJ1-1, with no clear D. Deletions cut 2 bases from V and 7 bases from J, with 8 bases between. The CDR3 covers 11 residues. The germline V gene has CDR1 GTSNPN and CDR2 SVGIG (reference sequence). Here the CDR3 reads CAWSNGVEAFF. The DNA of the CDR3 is TGTGCCTGGAGTAACGGGGTTGAAGCTTTCTTT.

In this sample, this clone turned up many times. The CDR3 DNA reads TGTGCCAGCAGCCTAAGACAGGGCTACGAGCAGTACTTC. It specifies CASSLRQGYEQYF. The chain employs TRBV5-4 and TRBJ2-7; 7 positions match TRBD1. The trim removed 4 bases at V and 3 bases at J, leaving 4 bases unmatched. This CDR3 spans 13 amino acids. The V gene's germline CDR1 is SGHNT and CDR2 YYREEE (reference sequence).

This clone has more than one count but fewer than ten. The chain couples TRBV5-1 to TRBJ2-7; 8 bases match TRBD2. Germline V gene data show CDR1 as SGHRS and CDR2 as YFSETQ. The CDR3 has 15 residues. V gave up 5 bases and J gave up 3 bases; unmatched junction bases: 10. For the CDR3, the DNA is TGCGCCAGCAGTCGGGGAGCGGGAGACAACTACGAGCAGTACTTC. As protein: CASSRGAGDNYEQYF.

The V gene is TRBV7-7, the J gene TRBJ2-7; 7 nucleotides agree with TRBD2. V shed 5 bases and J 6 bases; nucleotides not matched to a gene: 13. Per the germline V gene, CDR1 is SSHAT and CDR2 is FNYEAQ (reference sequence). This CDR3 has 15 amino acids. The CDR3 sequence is CASSIEWGGQGEQYF. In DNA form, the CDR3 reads TGTGCCAGCAGCATCGAGTGGGGAGGGCAAGGCGAGCAGTACTTC.

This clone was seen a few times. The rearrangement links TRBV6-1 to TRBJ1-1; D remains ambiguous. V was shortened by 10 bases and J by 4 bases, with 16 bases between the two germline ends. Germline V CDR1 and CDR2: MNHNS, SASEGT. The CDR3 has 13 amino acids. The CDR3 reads CAIRTYVSTEAFF. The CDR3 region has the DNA TGTGCCATCAGGACCTATGTGTCCACTGAAGCTTTCTTT.

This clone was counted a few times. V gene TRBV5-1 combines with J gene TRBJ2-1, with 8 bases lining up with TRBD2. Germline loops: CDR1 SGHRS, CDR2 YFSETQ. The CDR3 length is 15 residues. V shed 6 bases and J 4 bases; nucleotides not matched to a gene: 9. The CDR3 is CASTPTSGAYNEQFF. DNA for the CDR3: TGCGCCAGCACCCCAACTAGCGGAGCGTACAATGAGCAGTTCTTC.

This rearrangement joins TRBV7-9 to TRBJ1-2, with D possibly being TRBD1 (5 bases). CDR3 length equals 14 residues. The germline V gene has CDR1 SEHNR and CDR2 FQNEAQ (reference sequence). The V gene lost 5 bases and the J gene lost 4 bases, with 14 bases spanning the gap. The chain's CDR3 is CASSRLQGAYGYTF. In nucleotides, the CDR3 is TGTGCCAGCAGCCGTCTCCAGGGTGCCTATGGCTACACCTTC.

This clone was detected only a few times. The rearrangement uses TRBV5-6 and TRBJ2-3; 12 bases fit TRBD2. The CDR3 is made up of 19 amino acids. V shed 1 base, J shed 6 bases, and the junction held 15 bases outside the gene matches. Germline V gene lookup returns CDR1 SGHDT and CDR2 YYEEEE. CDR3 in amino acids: CASSLSLSATSGRGDTQYF. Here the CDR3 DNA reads TGTGCCAGCAGCTTGTCTCTAAGTGCGACTAGCGGGAGAGGGGATACGCAGTATTTT.

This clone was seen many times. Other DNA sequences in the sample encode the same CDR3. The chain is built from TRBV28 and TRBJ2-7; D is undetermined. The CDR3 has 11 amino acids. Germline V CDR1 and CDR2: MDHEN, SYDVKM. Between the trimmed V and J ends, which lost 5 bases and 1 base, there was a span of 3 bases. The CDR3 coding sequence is TGTGCCAGCAGTGTTTCCTACGAGCAGTACTTC. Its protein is CASSVSYEQYF.

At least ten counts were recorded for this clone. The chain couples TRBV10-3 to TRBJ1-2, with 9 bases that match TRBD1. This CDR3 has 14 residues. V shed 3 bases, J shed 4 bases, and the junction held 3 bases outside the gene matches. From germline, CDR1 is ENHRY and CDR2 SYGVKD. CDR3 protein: CAISERDRVYGYTF. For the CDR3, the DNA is TGTGCCATCAGTGAAAGGGACAGGGTCTATGGCTACACCTTC.

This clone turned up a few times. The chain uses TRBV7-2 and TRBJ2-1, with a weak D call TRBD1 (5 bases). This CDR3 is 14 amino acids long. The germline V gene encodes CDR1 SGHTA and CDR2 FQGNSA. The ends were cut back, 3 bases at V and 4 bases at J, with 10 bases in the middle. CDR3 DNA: TGTGCCAGCAGCTTTTTGGGGCAATACAATGAGCAGTTCTTC. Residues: CASSFLGQYNEQFF.

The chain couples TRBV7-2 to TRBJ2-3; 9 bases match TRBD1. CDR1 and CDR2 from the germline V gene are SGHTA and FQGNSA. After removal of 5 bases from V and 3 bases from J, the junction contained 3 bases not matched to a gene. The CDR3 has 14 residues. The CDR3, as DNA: TGTGCCAGCAGCCAGGGACAGGGAACAGATACGCAGTATTTT. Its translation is CASSQGQGTDTQYF.

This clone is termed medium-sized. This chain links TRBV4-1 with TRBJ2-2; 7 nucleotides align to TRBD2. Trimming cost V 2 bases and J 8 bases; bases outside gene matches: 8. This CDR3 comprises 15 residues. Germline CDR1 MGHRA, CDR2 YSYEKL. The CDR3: CASSQSGTTWGELFF. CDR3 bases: TGCGCCAGCAGCCAATCCGGGACTACCTGGGGGGAGCTGTTTTTT.

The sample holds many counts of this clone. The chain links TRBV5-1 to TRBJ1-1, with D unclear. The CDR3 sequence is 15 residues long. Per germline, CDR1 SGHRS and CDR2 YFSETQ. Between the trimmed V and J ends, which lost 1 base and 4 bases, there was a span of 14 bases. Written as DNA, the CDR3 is TGCGCCAGCAGCTTGAGCTCCCTCTTGGGCACTGAAGCTTTCTTT. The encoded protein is CASSLSSLLGTEAFF.

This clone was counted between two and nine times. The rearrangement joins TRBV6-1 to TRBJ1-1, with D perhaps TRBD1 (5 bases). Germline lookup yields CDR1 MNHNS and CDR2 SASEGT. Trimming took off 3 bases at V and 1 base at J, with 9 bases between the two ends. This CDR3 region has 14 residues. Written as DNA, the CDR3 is TGTGCCAGCAGTGAGGGACCGACGAACACTGAAGCTTTCTTT. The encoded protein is CASSEGPTNTEAFF.

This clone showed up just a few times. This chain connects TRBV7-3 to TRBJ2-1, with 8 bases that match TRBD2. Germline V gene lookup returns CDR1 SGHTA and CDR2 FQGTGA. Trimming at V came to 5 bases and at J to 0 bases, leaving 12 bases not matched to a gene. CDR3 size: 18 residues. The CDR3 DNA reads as TGTGCCAGCAGCCCTGGGCTAGCGGGCACGACCTCCTACAATGAGCAGTTCTTC. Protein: CASSPGLAGTTSYNEQFF.

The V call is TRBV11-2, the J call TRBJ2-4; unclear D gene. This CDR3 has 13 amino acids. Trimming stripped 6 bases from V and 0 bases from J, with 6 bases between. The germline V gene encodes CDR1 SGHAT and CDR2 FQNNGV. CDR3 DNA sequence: TGTGCCAGCAGAAAACTAGCCAAAAACATTCAGTACTTC. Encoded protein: CASRKLAKNIQYF.

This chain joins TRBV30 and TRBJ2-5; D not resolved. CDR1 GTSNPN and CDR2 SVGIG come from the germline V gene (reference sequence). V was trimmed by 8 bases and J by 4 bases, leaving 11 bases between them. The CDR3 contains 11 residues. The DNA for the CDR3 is TGTGCCCGTGCCATGGGAGAGACCCAGTACTTC. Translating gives CARAMGETQYF.

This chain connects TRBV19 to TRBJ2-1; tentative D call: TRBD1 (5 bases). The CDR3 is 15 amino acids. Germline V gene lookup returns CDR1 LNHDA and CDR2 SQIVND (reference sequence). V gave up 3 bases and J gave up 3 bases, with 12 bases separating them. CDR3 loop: CASSIGAGIYNEQFF. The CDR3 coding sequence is TGTGCCAGTAGTATTGGGGCAGGGATCTACAATGAGCAGTTCTTC.

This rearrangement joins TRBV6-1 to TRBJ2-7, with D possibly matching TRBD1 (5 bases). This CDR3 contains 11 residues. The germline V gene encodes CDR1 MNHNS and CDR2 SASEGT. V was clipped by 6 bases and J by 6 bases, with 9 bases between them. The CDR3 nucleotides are TGTGCCAGCAGCCCCGACAGCGAGCAGTACTTC. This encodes CASSPDSEQYF.

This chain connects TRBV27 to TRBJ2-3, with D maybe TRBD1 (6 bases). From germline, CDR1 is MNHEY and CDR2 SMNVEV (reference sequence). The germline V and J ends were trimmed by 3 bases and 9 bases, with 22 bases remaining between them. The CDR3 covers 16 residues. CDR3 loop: CASSFGDTVQLATQYF. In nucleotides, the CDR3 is TGTGCCAGCAGTTTTGGGGACACGGTACAGTTGGCGACGCAGTATTTT.

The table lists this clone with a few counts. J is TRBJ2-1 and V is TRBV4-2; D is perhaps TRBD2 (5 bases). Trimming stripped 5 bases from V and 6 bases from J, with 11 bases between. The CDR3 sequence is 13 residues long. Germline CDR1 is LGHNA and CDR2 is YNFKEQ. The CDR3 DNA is TGTGCCAGCAGCTTTGGGAGCCGCAATGAGCAGTTCTTC. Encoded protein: CASSFGSRNEQFF.

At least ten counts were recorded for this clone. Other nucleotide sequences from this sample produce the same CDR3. The CDR3 reads CASSLDRNTEAFF. The CDR3 bases are TGTGCCAGCAGCTTAGACAGGAACACTGAAGCTTTCTTT. The chain joins TRBV7-7 to TRBJ1-1; D unresolved. The CDR3 extends over 13 amino acids. CDR1 is SSHAT, CDR2 FNYEAQ, per germline (reference sequence). V lost 1 base and J lost 1, with 4 bases in between.

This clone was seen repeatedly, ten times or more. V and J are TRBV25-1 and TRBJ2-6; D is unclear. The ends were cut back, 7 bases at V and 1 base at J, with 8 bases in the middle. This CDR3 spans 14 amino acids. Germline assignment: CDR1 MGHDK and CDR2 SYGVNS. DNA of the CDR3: TGTGCCAGCACCGGGCCTTCTGGGGCCAACGTCCTGACTTTC. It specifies CASTGPSGANVLTF.